This is a list of T cell receptor beta chains from one sample in a study of blood T cells in healthy people across ages. TCRdb reprocessed the 5' RACE reads via MiXCR and lists one record per CDR3 protein. This sample yields roughly 930,000 distinct CDR3 sequences, of which 40% to 60% are seen a single time; 13% belongs to the top ten. Sequencing was performed on blood. These receptor sequences come from a young man in good health. The conserved cysteine and the conserved F or W are not part of the CDR3 here. Each record gives: clone size, D gene, CDR3 length, V gene, CDR3 protein. D genes are given only for firm matches. Clone sizes are given selectively: once, few, many, or a class where the clone is expanded.

>.|.|13|TRBV10-3
AIRSTQTPYNEQF
>.|.|13|TRBV5-1
ASSPSRTENYGYT
>many|TRBD1|12|TRBV27
ASSGTGANYGYT
>.|.|15|TRBV6-6
ASSYWGGGEMNTEAF
>.|TRBD2|14|TRBV11-3
ASSRLAGEFTGELF
>.|.|15|TRBV4-2
ASSHQMGRDSYNEQF
>few|TRBD1|13|TRBV11-3
ASSLGQGAGNEQF
>once|.|13|TRBV12-3/TRBV12-4
ASSFRAGAHYEQY
>.|TRBD2|12|TRBV25-1
ASSLAGRLDTQY
>.|.|12|TRBV5-5
ASSPRQTNSPLH
>.|TRBD1|15|TRBV9
ASSVALWDRGVDEQF
>few|.|12|TRBV25-1
ASSDETPVYGYT
>.|.|10|TRBV3-1
ASGNQGSPLH
>.|TRBD1|12|TRBV12-3/TRBV12-4
ASRTGGQEIEQY
>.|TRBD1|11|TRBV7-2
ASSQGTGEKLF
>.|TRBD2|13|TRBV5-4
ASSLRRLAGAEQF